A selection of T cell receptor beta chains follows, all from one sample in a study of T cell repertoires in cytomegalovirus infection. Their antigens remain unidentified. Each CDR3 protein is one row after TCRdb ran MiXCR on the reads. Of roughly 69,000 distinct CDR3 sequences in the sample, approximately 30% were seen once. Sequences were derived from CD8+ T cells from cultured PBMCs, sampled from culture after CMV antigen stimulation. Receptor source: a human donor in good health (CMV status not recorded). Some clones in this sample may be carry-over from other donors' samples. CDR3s include the opening cysteine and the closing phenylalanine or tryptophan. The D gene is left open where the match is weak. Size tells how often a clone was seen (once, few, many) or the class of an expanded clone, and some rows leave it out.

NA,TRBJ2-1,TRBV12-3/TRBV12-4,TRBD2,TGTGCCAGCACCTCGGGGGGTACCTACAATGAGCAGTTCTTC,CASTSGGTYNEQFF
few,TRBJ2-2,TRBV5-6,NA,TGTGCCAGCAGCCGAGACTCGAAGAACACCGGGGAGCTGTTTTTT,CASSRDSKNTGELFF
NA,TRBJ1-5,TRBV5-8,NA,TGTGCCAGCAGCCCCGGGGAGGGAAGCAATCAGCCCCAGCATTTT,CASSPGEGSNQPQHF
many,TRBJ1-4,TRBV4-3,NA,TGCGCCAGCAGCGCGGGAGATATTAATGAAAAACTGTTTTTT,CASSAGDINEKLFF
NA,TRBJ2-7,TRBV10-3,NA,TGTGCCATCAGTGAAGACAGCGGAGCCTACGAGCAGTACTTC,CAISEDSGAYEQYF
NA,TRBJ1-1,TRBV15,NA,TGTGCCACCAGCAGTTCCCAGGGTAGACCTGAAGCTTTCTTT,CATSSSQGRPEAFF
many,TRBJ2-4,TRBV7-9,TRBD1,TGTGCCAGCAGCGGGTTGACAGGGTACGGCAAAAACATTCAGTACTTC,CASSGLTGYGKNIQYF
NA,TRBJ2-7,TRBV6-2/TRBV6-3,TRBD1,TGTGCCAGCAGGACGGGGACAGTAAACACCTACGAGCAGTACTTC,CASRTGTVNTYEQYF
many,TRBJ1-1,TRBV11-3,NA,TGTGCCAGCAGTTCCAGGTATACAGAAGCTTTCTTT,CASSSRYTEAFF
NA,TRBJ2-1,TRBV2,TRBD2,TGTGCCAGCACTTGGACTAGCGGGGAGTCGAGCTCCTACAATGAGCAGTTCTTC,CASTWTSGESSSYNEQFF
NA,TRBJ2-7,TRBV7-8,NA,TGTGCCAGCAGCCCGTCCTCGGGGTACGAGCAGTACTTC,CASSPSSGYEQYF
NA,TRBJ1-1,TRBV27,TRBD1,TGTGCCAGCAGTTTTCTGGGACAGGGTGAAGCTTTCTTT,CASSFLGQGEAFF
few,TRBJ2-1,TRBV6-2/TRBV6-3,TRBD2,TGTGCCAGCAGTCCGGCTAGCGGCAATGAGCAGTTCTTC,CASSPASGNEQFF
NA,TRBJ2-1,TRBV4-3,NA,TGCGCCAGCAGCCAAGATGATATCGCGGCTAGCGCAGACAATGAGCAGTTCTTC,CASSQDDIAASADNEQFF
few,TRBJ2-3,TRBV3-1,NA,TGTGCCAGCAGCCAAGGTCTAGCGTCGGCGCAGTATTTT,CASSQGLASAQYF
few,TRBJ1-5,TRBV30,NA,TGTGCCTGCGAACCGGCCGGGAGCCGAAATCAGCCCCAGCATTTT,CACEPAGSRNQPQHF
few,TRBJ2-3,TRBV23-1,NA,TGCGCCAGCAGTCAGGGGTCCCTCACAGATACGCAGTATTTT,CASSQGSLTDTQYF
NA,TRBJ1-1,TRBV12-3/TRBV12-4,NA,TGTGCTACCAGATATGGAAGTACTGAAGCTTTCTTT,CATRYGSTEAFF
many,TRBJ2-1,TRBV7-3,NA,TGTGCCAGCAGTCCGAACGGGGGGCCACGGAATGAGCAGTTCTTC,CASSPNGGPRNEQFF
NA,TRBJ2-7,TRBV7-2,NA,TGTGCCAGCAGCTCCGCCGGGCGGACCTACGAGCAGTACTTC,CASSSAGRTYEQYF
NA,TRBJ1-5,TRBV2,NA,TGTGCCAGCAGTGAAGGGGCGGTTGATAGCAATCAGCCCCAGCATTTT,CASSEGAVDSNQPQHF
few,TRBJ2-3,TRBV7-3,TRBD2,TGTGCCAGCAGCTTCGGGGGGGGCACAGATACGCAGTATTTT,CASSFGGGTDTQYF
NA,TRBJ2-7,TRBV13,TRBD2,TGTGCCAGCAGCCGGGGGGTCTCCTACGAGCAGTACTTC,CASSRGVSYEQYF
many,TRBJ2-1,TRBV7-8,NA,TGTGCCAGCAGTACCCTTACGGCCGGGGACAATGAGCAGTTCTTC,CASSTLTAGDNEQFF
few,TRBJ2-3,TRBV5-6,TRBD1,TGTGCCAGCAGCCCCAGGGGGCTAGACGGCACAGATACGCAGTATTTT,CASSPRGLDGTDTQYF
few,TRBJ2-7,TRBV19,TRBD1,TGTGCCAGTAGTAGCAGCGGACAGGGGAACTTTTACGAGCAGTACTTC,CASSSSGQGNFYEQYF
many,TRBJ2-6,TRBV6-2/TRBV6-3,TRBD1,TGTGCCAGCAGTTGGACAGGGGATGGGGCCAACGTCCTGACTTTC,CASSWTGDGANVLTF
few,TRBJ1-2,TRBV5-6,TRBD1,TGTGCCAGCAGCTTCGGGACAGGGGGCCTCAATGGCTACACCTTC,CASSFGTGGLNGYTF
NA,TRBJ2-7,TRBV15,TRBD2,TGTGCCACCAGCGGGGGACTAGCGGGAGCTCCCTCCTACGAGCAGTACTTC,CATSGGLAGAPSYEQYF
NA,TRBJ2-1,TRBV30,NA,TGTGCCTGGAGCCCAAATACCGCTCCGCAGCAGTTCTTC,CAWSPNTAPQQFF
few,TRBJ2-1,TRBV24-1,NA,TGTGCCACCAGTGACACAAGATACAATGAGCAGTTCTTC,CATSDTRYNEQFF
many,TRBJ2-2,TRBV2,TRBD2,TGTGCCAGCAGTGATGGTCTAGCGGGAGGGCCCTACACCGGGGAGCTGTTTTTT,CASSDGLAGGPYTGELFF
NA,TRBJ2-7,TRBV19,NA,TGTGCCAGTAGTATAGATCTGCTACAGTACTTC,CASSIDLLQYF
NA,TRBJ2-5,TRBV12-5,TRBD2,TGTGCTAGTGGTTTGGGACTAGCGGGAGGAGAGACCCAGTACTTC,CASGLGLAGGETQYF